The present TCR beta chain was sequenced within a study of shared clonotypes between healthy human individuals. Whole-study context: Plates per donor: three CD4 naive, three CD4 memory, two CD8 naive, one CD8 memory.

CD45RO-negative, CCR7-selected cells formed the naive CD8 fraction, which excluded terminally differentiated effector memory CD45RA+ cells. In the study's own analysis: In the immunoSEQ data, sequences were junction-only and lacked quality scores, so filtering differed. TCRdb's table, derived via immunoSEQ multiplex PCR, lists solely in-frame clones and lacks some. The V and J calls and clone size were taken over from that table, and D and trimming were inferred from the DNA. Found here are around 2,000,000 clones, roughly 95% of them singletons; the top ten hold roughly 1%. Notes on this clone: The antigen remains unidentified. The sample has other DNA sequences that encode this CDR3 too.

The length of the CDR3 is 14 residues. V shed 3 bases and J 1 base; nucleotides not matched to a gene: 1. CDR1 and CDR2 from the germline V gene are SGDLS and YYNGEE. Overall study findings and caveats: Rarefaction exposed incomplete sorted-subset sequencing despite large depth. Clonotype sharing across donors was expected to vary with sequencing depth.

Sequencing was carried out using naive CD8+ T cells sorted from blood. The V gene is TRBV9, the J gene TRBJ1-1, with 9 bases matching TRBD1. This TCR was recovered from a man younger than 35 in good health. This CDR3 reads CASSETGGNTEAFF. The DNA of the CDR3 is TGTGCCAGCAGCGAGACAGGGGGGAACACTGAAGCTTTCTTT.